Listed below are T cell receptor beta chains from one sample, sequenced in a study of shared clonotypes between healthy human individuals. Generated by immunoSEQ multiplex PCR, the TCRdb table keeps only in-frame clones and is missing some. The table has roughly 1,100,000 clones, 75% seen once. What was sequenced was memory CD4+ T cells sorted from blood. The receptors derive from a man aged 18 to 30 in good health. The CDR3 runs from the conserved cysteine through the conserved F or W. D genes are given only for firm matches. Clone size is shown for a subset of rows, as once, few, many or a class of expanded clone.

once	TRBV7-9	NA	TRBJ2-1	CASSLEGGYNEQFF	TGTGCCAGCAGCTTAGAAGGTGGATACAATGAGCAGTTCTTC
few	TRBV5-1	TRBD1	TRBJ2-1	CASSWTGYNEQFF	TGCGCCAGCAGCTGGACAGGGTACAATGAGCAGTTCTTC
NA	TRBV28	NA	TRBJ2-1	CASSLGNEQFF	TGTGCCAGCAGTTTGGGGAATGAGCAGTTCTTC
NA	TRBV6-1	NA	TRBJ2-7	CASRGEGASYEQYF	TGTGCCAGCAGAGGGGAGGGGGCCTCCTACGAGCAGTACTTC
NA	TRBV18	TRBD1	TRBJ2-6	CASSPIQGGISGANVLTF	TGTGCCAGCTCACCAATACAGGGGGGCATCTCTGGGGCCAACGTCCTGACTTTC
NA	TRBV6-5	TRBD2	TRBJ2-7	CASSLAGGYEQYF	TGTGCCAGCAGTTTAGCGGGAGGCTACGAGCAGTACTTC
NA	TRBV11-2	TRBD1	TRBJ2-5	CASSFLTGSEWETQYF	TGTGCCAGCAGCTTCCTGACAGGGTCCGAATGGGAGACCCAGTACTTC
NA	TRBV2	NA	TRBJ2-3	CASSVDSEAADTQYF	TGTGCCAGCAGTGTTGACAGCGAAGCGGCAGATACGCAGTATTTT
NA	TRBV9	TRBD1	TRBJ2-2	CASSPLGQASGELFF	TGTGCCAGCAGCCCATTGGGACAGGCGTCCGGGGAGCTGTTTTTT
NA	TRBV7-2	NA	TRBJ2-7	CASSPPGPDWYYEQYF	TGTGCCAGCAGCCCTCCGGGGCCGGACTGGTACTACGAGCAGTACTTC
many	TRBV7-9	TRBD2	TRBJ2-3	CASSLTSGRATDTQYF	TGTGCCAGCAGCCTGACTAGCGGGAGGGCGACAGATACGCAGTATTTT
NA	TRBV10-3	NA	TRBJ2-1	CAIRPQENNEQFF	TGTGCCATCAGGCCACAGGAGAACAATGAGCAGTTCTTC
few	TRBV29-1	TRBD1	TRBJ1-2	CSVEQGAYGYTF	TGCAGCGTTGAACAGGGGGCCTATGGCTACACCTTC
NA	TRBV5-1	TRBD1	TRBJ1-5	CASSYGTGGNQPQHF	TGCGCCAGCAGCTACGGGACAGGGGGCAATCAGCCCCAGCATTTT
NA	TRBV10-2	NA	TRBJ1-3	CASSVSGTEGNTIYF	TGCGCCAGCAGTGTCAGCGGAACAGAAGGAAACACCATATATTTT
NA	TRBV5-4	TRBD1	TRBJ2-7	CASSIGQGPLSYEQYF	TGTGCCAGCAGCATCGGACAGGGACCCCTTTCCTACGAGCAGTACTTC
NA	TRBV18	TRBD2	TRBJ2-7	CASSRGGGSYEQYF	TGTGCCAGCTCACGAGGCGGGGGGTCCTACGAGCAGTACTTC
few	TRBV9	NA	TRBJ2-3	CASSVAIDRLDTQYF	TGTGCCAGCAGCGTAGCGATCGACCGGCTCGATACGCAGTATTTT
once	TRBV11-3	NA	TRBJ2-2	CASSLDSGTGELFF	TGTGCCAGCAGCTTAGATTCCGGCACCGGGGAGCTGTTTTTT
few	TRBV10-2	NA	TRBJ2-3	CAISQADTQYF	TGCGCCATCTCACAGGCCGATACGCAGTATTTT
NA	TRBV28	TRBD1	TRBJ1-5	CASSSDRVDQPQHF	TGTGCCAGCAGTTCCGACAGGGTCGATCAGCCCCAGCATTTT
NA	TRBV2	TRBD1	TRBJ1-5	CASSRDRGGFGNQPQHF	TGTGCCAGCAGTCGGGACAGGGGAGGTTTCGGGAATCAGCCCCAGCATTTT
NA	TRBV6-5	NA	TRBJ1-1	CASSTSLEAFF	TGTGCCAGCAGTACATCGCTCGAAGCTTTCTTT
many	TRBV30	NA	TRBJ1-5	CAWSPPRTQHF	TGTGCCTGGAGCCCCCCCCGAACCCAGCATTTT
NA	TRBV5-1	NA	TRBJ1-1	CASSSGAGMNTEAFF	TGCGCCAGCAGTAGTGGGGCTGGGATGAACACTGAAGCTTTCTTT
once	TRBV6-1	NA	TRBJ1-2	CASRETGQAKNYGYTF	TGTGCCAGCAGAGAAACTGGGCAGGCCAAAAACTATGGCTACACCTTC
NA	TRBV7-9	NA	TRBJ1-2	CASSQRAGRGYTF	TGTGCCAGCAGCCAGCGGGCGGGGAGAGGCTACACCTTC
NA	TRBV9	NA	TRBJ1-6	CASSVAVRGSPLHF	TGTGCCAGCAGCGTAGCGGTGAGGGGTTCACCCCTCCACTTT
NA	TRBV19	NA	TRBJ1-4	CASSIFGGTNEKLFF	TGTGCCAGTAGTATATTCGGGGGAACTAATGAAAAACTGTTTTTT
NA	TRBV29-1	NA	TRBJ2-7	CSVEWGGPSSYEQYF	TGCAGCGTGGAATGGGGGGGGCCCAGCTCCTACGAGCAGTACTTC
NA	TRBV6-5	NA	TRBJ1-2	CASRRARDNYGYTF	TGTGCCAGCAGGCGTGCGAGGGACAACTATGGCTACACCTTC
once	TRBV7-2	TRBD2	TRBJ2-2	CASSHLAGGPGTGELFF	TGTGCCAGCAGCCATCTAGCGGGGGGGCCGGGCACCGGGGAGCTGTTTTTT
NA	TRBV10-1	NA	TRBJ2-5	CASSESMGGVETQYF	TGCGCCAGCAGTGAGTCGATGGGAGGAGTGGAGACCCAGTACTTC
NA	TRBV2	TRBD1	TRBJ2-7	CASSKNRGVPYEQYF	TGTGCCAGCAGCAAAAACAGGGGGGTTCCCTACGAGCAGTACTTC
NA	TRBV2	NA	TRBJ2-5	CASRGVAKGLKETQYF	TGTGCCAGCAGGGGAGTAGCTAAAGGCCTCAAAGAGACCCAGTACTTC
NA	TRBV25-1	TRBD2	TRBJ2-1	CASSASGRGAYNEQFF	TGTGCCAGCAGTGCTAGCGGGAGGGGGGCCTACAATGAGCAGTTCTTC
NA	TRBV4-1	NA	TRBJ1-3	CASSQGTDSGNTIYF	TGCGCCAGCAGCCAAGGGACAGACTCTGGAAACACCATATATTTT
NA	TRBV27	TRBD1	TRBJ1-1	CASSPRQGLRTEAFF	TGTGCCAGCAGTCCGAGACAGGGGTTAAGAACTGAAGCTTTCTTT
NA	TRBV6-5	TRBD1	TRBJ1-2	CASSPRAQGGNGYTF	TGTGCCAGCAGTCCTAGGGCACAGGGGGGAAATGGCTACACCTTC
few	TRBV28	NA	TRBJ2-7	CASRDRLEQYF	TGTGCCAGCAGGGACCGCCTCGAGCAGTACTTC
NA	TRBV30	NA	TRBJ1-2	CAWSDWTIGEYGYTF	TGTGCCTGGAGTGACTGGACAATCGGGGAGTATGGCTACACCTTC
NA	TRBV4-1	TRBD1	TRBJ1-4	CASSQDLAGGGLFF	TGCGCCAGCAGCCAAGATCTCGCAGGGGGCGGGCTGTTTTTT
NA	TRBV2	TRBD1	TRBJ1-5	CASRGDREFSNQPQHF	TGTGCCAGCAGGGGGGACAGGGAATTTAGCAATCAGCCCCAGCATTTT
NA	TRBV28	TRBD1	TRBJ1-2	CASKPGQGRDGYTF	TGTGCCAGCAAACCGGGACAGGGGAGAGATGGCTACACCTTC
NA	TRBV30	TRBD1	TRBJ1-1	CAWSLTGGWGTEAFF	TGTGCCTGGAGTTTAACAGGGGGCTGGGGTACTGAAGCTTTCTTT
once	TRBV7-2	NA	TRBJ2-3	CASSLPSDTQYF	TGTGCCAGCAGCCTACCGTCAGATACGCAGTATTTT
NA	TRBV30	TRBD1	TRBJ1-4	CAWSRDRSNEKLFF	TGTGCCTGGAGTCGGGACAGATCGAATGAAAAACTGTTTTTT